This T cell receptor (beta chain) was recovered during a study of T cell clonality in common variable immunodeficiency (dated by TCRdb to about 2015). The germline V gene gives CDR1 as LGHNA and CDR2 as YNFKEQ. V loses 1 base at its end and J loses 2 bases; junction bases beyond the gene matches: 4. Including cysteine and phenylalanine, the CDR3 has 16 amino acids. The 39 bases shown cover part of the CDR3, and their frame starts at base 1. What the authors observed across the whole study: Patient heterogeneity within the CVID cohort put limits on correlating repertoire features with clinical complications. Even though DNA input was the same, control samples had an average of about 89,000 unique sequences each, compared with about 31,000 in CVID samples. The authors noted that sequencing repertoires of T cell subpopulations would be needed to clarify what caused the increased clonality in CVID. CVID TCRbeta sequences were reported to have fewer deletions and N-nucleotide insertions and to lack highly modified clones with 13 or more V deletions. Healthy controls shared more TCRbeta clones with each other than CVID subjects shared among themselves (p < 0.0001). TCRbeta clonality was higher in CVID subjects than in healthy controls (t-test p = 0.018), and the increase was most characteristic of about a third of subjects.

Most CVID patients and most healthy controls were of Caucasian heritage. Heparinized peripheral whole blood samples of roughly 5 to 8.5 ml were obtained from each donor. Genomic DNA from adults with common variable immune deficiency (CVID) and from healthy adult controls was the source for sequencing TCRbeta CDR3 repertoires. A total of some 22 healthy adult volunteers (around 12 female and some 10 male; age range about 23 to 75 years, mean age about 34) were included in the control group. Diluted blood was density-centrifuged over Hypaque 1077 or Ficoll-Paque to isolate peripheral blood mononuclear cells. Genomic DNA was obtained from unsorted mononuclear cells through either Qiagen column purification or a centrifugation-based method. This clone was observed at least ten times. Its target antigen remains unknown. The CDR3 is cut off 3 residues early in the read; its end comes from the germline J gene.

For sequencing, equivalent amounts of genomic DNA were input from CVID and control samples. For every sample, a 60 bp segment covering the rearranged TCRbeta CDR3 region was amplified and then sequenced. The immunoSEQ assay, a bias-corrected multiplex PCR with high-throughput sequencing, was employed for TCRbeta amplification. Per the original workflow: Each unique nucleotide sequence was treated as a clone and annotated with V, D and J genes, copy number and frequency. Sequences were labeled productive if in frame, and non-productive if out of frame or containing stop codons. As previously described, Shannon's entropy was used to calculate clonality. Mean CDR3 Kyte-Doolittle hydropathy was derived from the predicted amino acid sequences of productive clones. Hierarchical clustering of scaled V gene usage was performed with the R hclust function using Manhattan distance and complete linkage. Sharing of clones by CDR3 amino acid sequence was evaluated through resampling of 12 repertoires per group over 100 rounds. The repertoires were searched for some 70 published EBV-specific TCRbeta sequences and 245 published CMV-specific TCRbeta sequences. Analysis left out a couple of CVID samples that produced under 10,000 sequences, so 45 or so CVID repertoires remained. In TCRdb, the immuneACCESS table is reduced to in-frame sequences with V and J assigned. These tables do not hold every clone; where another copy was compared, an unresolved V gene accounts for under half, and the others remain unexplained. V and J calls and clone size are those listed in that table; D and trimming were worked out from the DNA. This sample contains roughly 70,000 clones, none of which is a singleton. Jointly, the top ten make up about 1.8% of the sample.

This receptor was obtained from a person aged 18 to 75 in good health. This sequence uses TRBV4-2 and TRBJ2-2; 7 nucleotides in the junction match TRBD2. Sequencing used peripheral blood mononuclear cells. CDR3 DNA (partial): TGTGCCAGCAGCCAAGTAACAGCGGGAAACACCGGGGAG. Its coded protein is CASSQVTAGNTGE. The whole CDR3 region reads CASSQVTAGNTGELFF.